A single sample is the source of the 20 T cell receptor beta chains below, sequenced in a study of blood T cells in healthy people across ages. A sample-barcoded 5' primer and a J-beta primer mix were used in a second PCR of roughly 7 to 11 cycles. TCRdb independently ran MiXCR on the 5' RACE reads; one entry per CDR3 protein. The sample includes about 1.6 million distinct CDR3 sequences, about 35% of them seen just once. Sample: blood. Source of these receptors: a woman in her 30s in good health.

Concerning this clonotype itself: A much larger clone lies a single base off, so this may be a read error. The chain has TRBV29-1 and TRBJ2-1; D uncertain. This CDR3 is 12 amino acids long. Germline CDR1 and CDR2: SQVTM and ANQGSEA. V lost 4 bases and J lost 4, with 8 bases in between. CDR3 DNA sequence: TGCAGCGTTGTGTCGCGGTACAATGAGCAGTTCTTC. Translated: CSVVSRYNEQFF.

The CDR3 reads CASSQDAAPRAARGKLFF. The CDR3 coding sequence is TGTGCCAGCAGCCAAGATGCGGCCCCAAGGGCCGCAAGGGGAAAACTGTTTTTT. The rearrangement uses TRBV4-2 and TRBJ1-4; weak D call: TRBD1 (5 bases). Germline V gene data show CDR1 as LGHNA and CDR2 as YNFKEQ. Trimming cost V 0 bases and J 10 bases, with 24 bases left between them. This CDR3 is 18 amino acids long.

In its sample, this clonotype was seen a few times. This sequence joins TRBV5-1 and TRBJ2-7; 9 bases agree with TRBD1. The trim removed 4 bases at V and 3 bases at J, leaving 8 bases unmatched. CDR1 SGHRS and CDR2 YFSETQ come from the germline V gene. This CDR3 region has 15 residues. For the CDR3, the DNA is TGCGCCAGCAGCCACCAGACAGGGGGGGACTACGAGCAGTACTTC. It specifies CASSHQTGGDYEQYF.

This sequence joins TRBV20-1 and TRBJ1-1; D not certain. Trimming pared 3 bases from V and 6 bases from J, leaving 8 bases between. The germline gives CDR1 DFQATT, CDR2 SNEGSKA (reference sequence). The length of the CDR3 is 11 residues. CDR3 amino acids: CSARDPPEAFF. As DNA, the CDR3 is TGCAGTGCTAGGGACCCTCCTGAAGCTTTCTTT.

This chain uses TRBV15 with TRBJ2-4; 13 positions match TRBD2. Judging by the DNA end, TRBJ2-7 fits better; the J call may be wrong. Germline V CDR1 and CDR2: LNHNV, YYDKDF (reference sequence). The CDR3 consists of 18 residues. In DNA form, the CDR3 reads TGTGCCACCAGCAGAGTCCCACCGGGACTAGCGGGGCCCTACGAGCAGTACTTC. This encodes CATSRVPPGLAGPYEQYF.

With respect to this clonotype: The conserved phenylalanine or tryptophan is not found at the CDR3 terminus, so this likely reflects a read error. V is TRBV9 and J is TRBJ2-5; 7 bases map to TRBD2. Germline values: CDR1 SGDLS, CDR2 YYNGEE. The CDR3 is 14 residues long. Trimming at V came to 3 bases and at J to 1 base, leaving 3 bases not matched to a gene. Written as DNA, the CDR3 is TGTGCCAGCAGCGCAGCTAGCGGCCAAGAGACCCAGTACGTC. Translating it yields CASSAASGQETQYV.

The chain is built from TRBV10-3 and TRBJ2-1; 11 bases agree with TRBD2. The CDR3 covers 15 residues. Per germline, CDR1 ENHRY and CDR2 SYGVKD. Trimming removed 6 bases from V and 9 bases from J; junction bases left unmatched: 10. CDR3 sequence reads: CAISPLAGGRSEQFF. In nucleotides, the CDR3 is TGTGCCATCAGCCCCTTAGCGGGGGGGCGAAGTGAGCAGTTCTTC.

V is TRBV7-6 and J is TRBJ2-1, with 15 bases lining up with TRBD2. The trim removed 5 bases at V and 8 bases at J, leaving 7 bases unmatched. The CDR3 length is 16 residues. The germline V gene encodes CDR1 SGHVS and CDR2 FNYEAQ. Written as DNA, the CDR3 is TGTGCCAGCAGCCGGACTAGCGGGAGGGTAACCGATGAGCAGTTCTTC. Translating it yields CASSRTSGRVTDEQFF.

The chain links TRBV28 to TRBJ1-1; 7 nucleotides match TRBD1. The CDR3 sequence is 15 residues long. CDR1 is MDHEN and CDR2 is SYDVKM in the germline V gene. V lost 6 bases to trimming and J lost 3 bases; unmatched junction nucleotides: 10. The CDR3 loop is CASRRKGAAHTEAFF. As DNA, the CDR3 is TGTGCCAGCAGACGAAAGGGGGCTGCGCACACTGAAGCTTTCTTT.

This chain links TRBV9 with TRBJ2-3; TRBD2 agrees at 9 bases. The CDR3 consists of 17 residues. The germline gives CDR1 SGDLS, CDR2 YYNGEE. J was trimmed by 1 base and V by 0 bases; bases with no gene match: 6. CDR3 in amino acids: CASSVGLAGEGTDTQYF. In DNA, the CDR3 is TGTGCCAGCAGCGTAGGATTAGCGGGAGAAGGCACAGATACGCAGTATTTT.

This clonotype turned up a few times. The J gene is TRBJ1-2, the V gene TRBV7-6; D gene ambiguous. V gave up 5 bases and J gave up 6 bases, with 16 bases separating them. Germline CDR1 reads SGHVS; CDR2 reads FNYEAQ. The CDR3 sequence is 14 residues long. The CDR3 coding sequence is TGTGCCAGCAGCCCCACGGGTCTCGCAGATGGCTACACCTTC. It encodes CASSPTGLADGYTF.

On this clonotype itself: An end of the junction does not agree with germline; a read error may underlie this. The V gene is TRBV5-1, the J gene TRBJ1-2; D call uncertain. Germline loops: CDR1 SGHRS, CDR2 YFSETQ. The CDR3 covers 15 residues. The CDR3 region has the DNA TGCGCCAGCAGCCCGCTCGGGCAGGTTAACTACGGCTACACCTTC. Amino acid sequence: CASSPLGQVNYGYTF.

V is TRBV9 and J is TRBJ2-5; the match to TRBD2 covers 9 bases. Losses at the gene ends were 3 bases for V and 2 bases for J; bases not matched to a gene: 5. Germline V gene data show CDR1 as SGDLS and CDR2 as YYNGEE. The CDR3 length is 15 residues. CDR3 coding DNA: TGTGCCAGCAGCGCCGCGGGGGGGCTTCAAGAGACCCAGTACTTC. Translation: CASSAAGGLQETQYF.

The CDR3, as DNA: TGCAGTTTCCCCGGGACTAGCGGGGTGGACTACAATGAGCAGTACTTC. The encoded protein is CSFPGTSGVDYNEQYF. The rearrangement links TRBV20-1 to TRBJ2-1; the match to TRBD2 covers 13 bases. The J call may be incorrect, as the DNA end agrees better with TRBJ2-7. The CDR3 has 16 amino acids. The germline gives CDR1 DFQATT, CDR2 SNEGSKA (reference sequence).

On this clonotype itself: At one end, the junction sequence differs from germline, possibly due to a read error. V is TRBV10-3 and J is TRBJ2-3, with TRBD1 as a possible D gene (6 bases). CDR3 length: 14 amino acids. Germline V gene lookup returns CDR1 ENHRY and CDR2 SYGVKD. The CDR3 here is CAVSVDRSTDTQYF. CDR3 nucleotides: TGTGCCGTCAGTGTGGACAGAAGCACAGATACGCAGTATTTT.

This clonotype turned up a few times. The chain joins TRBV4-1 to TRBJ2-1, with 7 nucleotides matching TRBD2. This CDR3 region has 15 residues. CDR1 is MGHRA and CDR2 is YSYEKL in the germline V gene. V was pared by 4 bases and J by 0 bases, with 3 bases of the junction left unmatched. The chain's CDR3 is CASSPRGNSYNEQFF. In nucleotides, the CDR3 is TGCGCCAGCAGCCCGCGGGGGAACTCCTACAATGAGCAGTTCTTC.

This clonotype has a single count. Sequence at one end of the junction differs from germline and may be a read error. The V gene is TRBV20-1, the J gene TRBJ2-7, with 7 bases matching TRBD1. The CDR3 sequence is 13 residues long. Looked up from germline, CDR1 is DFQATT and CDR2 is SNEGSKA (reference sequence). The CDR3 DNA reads TGCAATGCTCGGTCCCCGGACAGGTACTTTGGGTACTTC. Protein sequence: CNARSPDRYFGYF.

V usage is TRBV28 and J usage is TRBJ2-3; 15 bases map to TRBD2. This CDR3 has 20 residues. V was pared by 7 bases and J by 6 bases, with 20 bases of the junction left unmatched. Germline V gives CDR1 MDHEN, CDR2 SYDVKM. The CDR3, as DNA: TGTGCCAGCAACAACAGGGGGCACGGGACTAGCGGGAGGAAGGTTGATACGCAGTATTTT. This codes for CASNNRGHGTSGRKVDTQYF. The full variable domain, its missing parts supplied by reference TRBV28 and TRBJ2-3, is DVKVTQSSRYLVKRTGEKVFLECVQDMDHENMFWYRQDPGLGLRLIYFSYDVKMKEKGDIPEGYSVSREKKERFSLILESASTNQTSMYLCASNNRGHGTSGRKVDTQYFGPGTRLTVL.

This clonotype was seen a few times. The CDR3 spells CASSEFGVQETQYF. The CDR3 DNA sequence: TGTGCCAGCAGTGAATTCGGGGTCCAAGAGACCCAGTACTTC. The genes are TRBV25-1 and TRBJ2-5; weak D call: TRBD2 (5 bases). CDR3 length: 14 amino acids. V shed 1 base and J shed 1 base, with 7 bases lying between them. CDR1 is MGHDK and CDR2 is SYGVNS in the germline V gene.

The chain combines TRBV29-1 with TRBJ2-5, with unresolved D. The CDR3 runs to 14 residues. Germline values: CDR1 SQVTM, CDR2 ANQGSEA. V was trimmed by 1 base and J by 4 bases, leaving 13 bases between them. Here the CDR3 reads CSVEGERIRETQYF. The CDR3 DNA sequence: TGCAGCGTTGAAGGGGAAAGAATTAGAGAGACCCAGTACTTC.